This T cell receptor (beta chain) stems from a study of blood T cell repertoires in COVID-19. Assay used: immunoSEQ multiplex PCR; TCRdb lists only in-frame clones, some missing. The data hold 200,000 or so clones, with 80% to 85% observed a single time. Recruits, aged about 18 to 95 years, lived in 24 US areas. Recovered Cohort 3 donors showed two negative PCRs, clearance, or symptom resolution. The sample was PBMCs or T cells enriched from blood (not recorded which). The sequence came from a man in his forties who had recovered from COVID-19.

The CDR3 DNA is TGCAGTCCCATGGGGCAGGAAGAAGCTTTCTTT. This gives the protein CSPMGQEEAFF. The chain employs TRBV20-1 and TRBJ1-1; TRBD1 might be the D (5 bases). Per germline, CDR1 DFQATT and CDR2 SNEGSKA (reference sequence). This CDR3 region has 11 residues. V gave up 8 bases and J gave up 8 bases, with 15 bases separating them.